This entry lists 22 T cell receptor beta chains sequenced from one sample in a study of blood T cell repertoires in COVID-19. The repertoire was sequenced with immunoSEQ multiplex PCR; TCRdb's copy has only in-frame clones and lacks some. Altogether approximately 200,000 clones are present, less than 90% being singletons, with the ten largest covering roughly 4.6%. Sample: peripheral blood. Receptors originate from a woman in her fifties or sixties who had recovered from COVID-19.

The rearrangement uses TRBV5-1 and TRBJ1-3; no clear D. This CDR3 spans 16 amino acids. Germline CDR1 is SGHRS and CDR2 is YFSETQ. Trimming cost V 4 bases and J 2 bases, with 16 bases left between them. This CDR3 reads CASSPAPGAAGNTIYF. CDR3 coding DNA: TGCGCCAGCAGCCCGGCCCCCGGTGCGGCTGGAAACACCATATATTTT.

CDR3 DNA sequence: TGTGCCAGCACCTCAGGGAATCAGCCCCAGCATTTT. Translating gives CASTSGNQPQHF. The chain recombines TRBV28 with TRBJ1-5, with D perhaps TRBD1 (5 bases). Germline CDR1 MDHEN, CDR2 SYDVKM. Trimming stripped 7 bases from V and 4 bases from J, with 8 bases between. The CDR3 contains 12 residues.

This chain uses TRBV4-2 with TRBJ1-1, with D tentatively TRBD1 (6 bases). CDR3 size: 15 residues. Germline CDR1 is LGHNA and CDR2 is YNFKEQ. V was pared by 0 bases and J by 6 bases, with 14 bases between. This CDR3 is CASSQDSQGRSEAFF. CDR3 DNA sequence: TGTGCCAGCAGCCAAGATAGCCAGGGGCGGTCTGAAGCTTTCTTT.

The rearrangement uses TRBV19 and TRBJ1-5; no firm D call. This CDR3 is built from 12 residues. V lost 7 bases to trimming and J lost 4 bases, with 8 bases between them. CDR1 is LNHDA and CDR2 is SQIVND in the germline V gene (reference sequence). DNA of the CDR3: TGTGCCAGTACCCGGGAAAATCAGCCCCAGCATTTT. It encodes CASTRENQPQHF.

The rearrangement uses TRBV11-3 and TRBJ2-3; 16 nucleotides agree with TRBD2. V trimming: 4 bases; J trimming: 4 bases; junction bases outside the gene matches: 5. The CDR3 spans 17 residues. Germline values: CDR1 SGHNT, CDR2 YENEEA. The CDR3 DNA is TGTGCCAGCAGCTCACCGGGACTAGCGGGGGGGCCAGATACGCAGTATTTT. This gives the protein CASSSPGLAGGPDTQYF. The full variable domain, completed using reference TRBV11-3 and TRBJ2-3, is EAGVVQSPRYKIIEKKQPVAFWCNPISGHNTLYWYLQNLGQGPELLIRYENEEAVDDSQLPKDRFSAERLKGVDSTLKIQPAELGDSAVYLCASSSPGLAGGPDTQYFGPGTRLTVL.

The chain recombines TRBV25-1 with TRBJ2-5; 7 positions agree with TRBD2. V dropped 5 bases and J dropped 5; count of bases not matched to a gene: 11. Germline loops: CDR1 MGHDK, CDR2 SYGVNS. The CDR3 has 15 amino acids. The CDR3 region is CASSPLGGGGETQYF. CDR3 sequence (DNA): TGTGCCAGCAGTCCCCTGGGGGGGGGAGGCGAGACCCAGTACTTC.

This clone was counted once. V is TRBV6-2 or TRBV6-3 and J is TRBJ1-5; 11 bases fit TRBD1. The CDR3 is 18 residues long. V shed 2 bases and J 2 bases; nucleotides not matched to a gene: 8. CDR1 and CDR2 (germline): MNHEY, SVGEGT. The CDR3 is CASSYGQGANVGNQPQHF. In nucleotides, the CDR3 is TGTGCCAGCAGTTACGGACAGGGGGCGAACGTGGGCAATCAGCCCCAGCATTTT.

The chain uses TRBV29-1 and TRBJ1-1, with D tentatively TRBD1 (5 bases). The germline V gene has CDR1 SQVTM and CDR2 ANQGSEA. Trimming pared 6 bases from V and 4 bases from J, leaving 15 bases between. The CDR3 runs 13 residues. CDR3 sequence reads: CSVEMTGGTEAFF. The CDR3, as DNA: TGCAGCGTGGAAATGACCGGGGGCACTGAAGCTTTCTTT.

This rearrangement joins TRBV4-1 to TRBJ1-3, with a weak D call TRBD1 (6 bases). Per germline, CDR1 MGHRA and CDR2 YSYEKL. The germline V and J ends were trimmed by 4 bases and 0 bases, with 10 bases remaining between them. The CDR3 is made up of 15 amino acids. The CDR3 loop reads CASSRTGSSGNTIYF. CDR3 bases: TGCGCCAGCAGCCGCACAGGGTCCTCTGGAAACACCATATATTTT.

The V call is TRBV10-3, the J call TRBJ1-2, with D possibly matching TRBD1 (6 bases). This CDR3 spans 11 amino acids. Germline-derived CDR1 and CDR2 are ENHRY and SYGVKD. Trimming removed 3 bases from V and 8 bases from J, with 7 bases in between. The CDR3 sequence is CAISEGGGYTF. CDR3 in DNA: TGTGCCATCAGTGAAGGGGGAGGCTACACCTTC.

In this sample, this clone turned up a few times. The chain combines TRBV7-2 with TRBJ2-1; 10 bases match TRBD2. CDR3 length: 16 residues. Germline V gives CDR1 SGHTA, CDR2 FQGNSA. V was clipped by 1 base and J by 5 bases; unmatched bases: 5. The CDR3 loop is CASSLESSGGNNEQFF. The CDR3 DNA reads as TGTGCCAGCAGCTTAGAGTCTAGCGGGGGAAACAATGAGCAGTTCTTC.

The chain combines TRBV12-5 with TRBJ2-7; D may be TRBD2 (6 bases). Per germline, CDR1 LGHNT and CDR2 FRNRAP. The CDR3 contains 14 residues. V lost 7 bases, J lost 7 bases, and 20 bases lay in between. In nucleotides, the CDR3 is TGTGCTAGTGCGGGTAGCGGAACCTCGGGGGAGCAGTACTTC. Amino acid sequence: CASAGSGTSGEQYF.

V usage is TRBV2 and J usage is TRBJ1-4, with 8 bases identical to TRBD1. Germline V gene lookup returns CDR1 SNHLY and CDR2 FYNNEI. The V segment lost 5 bases and the J segment 3 bases; nucleotides outside the gene matches: 5. The CDR3 runs 15 residues. CDR3 sequence (DNA): TGTGCCAGCAGTCTTTTACAGGGGGCTAATGAAAAACTGTTTTTT. Amino acid sequence: CASSLLQGANEKLFF.

V is TRBV27 and J is TRBJ2-2, with D tentatively TRBD1 (6 bases). Germline values: CDR1 MNHEY, CDR2 SMNVEV (reference sequence). V was shortened by 5 bases and J by 1 base, with 8 bases between the two germline ends. The CDR3 sequence is 14 residues long. For the CDR3, the DNA is TGTGCCAGCAGTCCGGGACAGAACACCGGGGAGCTGTTTTTT. This codes for CASSPGQNTGELFF.

The chain joins TRBV12-3 or TRBV12-4 to TRBJ1-2, with D uncertain. This CDR3 region has 12 residues. V was cut by 6 bases and J by 4 bases, with 9 bases left in between. CDR3 sequence: CASSLRIYGYTF. CDR3 coding DNA: TGTGCCAGCAGCCTACGAATCTATGGCTACACCTTC.

This rearrangement joins TRBV10-1 to TRBJ2-3, with TRBD2 matching 13 bases. V shed 2 bases and J 2 bases; nucleotides not matched to a gene: 1. The CDR3 length is 16 residues. Germline V CDR1 and CDR2: WNHNN, SYGVQD (reference sequence). CDR3 nucleotides: TGCGCCAGCAGTGAGGGACTAGCGGGGGTCACAGATACGCAGTATTTT. This encodes CASSEGLAGVTDTQYF.

For the CDR3, the DNA is TGTGCCAGCAGTTTTCTAGGACTAGCGGGACCTTCCAAAAACATTCAGTACTTC. Translating gives CASSFLGLAGPSKNIQYF. This chain uses TRBV27 with TRBJ2-4; TRBD2 matches at 12 bases. The CDR3 is 18 residues long. V shed 3 bases and J 2 bases; nucleotides not matched to a gene: 8. CDR1 and CDR2 (germline): MNHEY, SMNVEV (reference sequence).

The chain combines TRBV4-2 with TRBJ1-2, with 7 bases aligning to TRBD1. Per germline, CDR1 LGHNA and CDR2 YNFKEQ. The CDR3 length is 16 residues. Trimming cost V 0 bases and J 8 bases; bases outside gene matches: 12. Here the CDR3 reads CASSQDRRQGGVGYTF. DNA of the CDR3: TGTGCCAGCAGCCAAGATAGGAGACAGGGTGGGGTGGGCTACACCTTC.

The V and J genes are TRBV18 and TRBJ2-5; 12 nucleotides align to TRBD2. V lost 0 bases and J lost 4; bases outside the gene matches: 0. The CDR3 loop spans 15 amino acids. From germline, CDR1 is KGHSH and CDR2 LQKENI. The CDR3 DNA is TGTGCCAGCTCACCACCGACTAGCGGGGGAGAGACCCAGTACTTC. Amino acid sequence: CASSPPTSGGETQYF.

The chain couples TRBV7-7 to TRBJ2-7; D remains ambiguous. The CDR3 has 12 residues. From germline, CDR1 is SSHAT and CDR2 FNYEAQ (reference sequence). The CDR3 coding sequence is TGTGCTAGCCCAGAGGTAGTCTACGAGCAGTACTTC. It specifies CASPEVVYEQYF.

V gene TRBV7-8 combines with J gene TRBJ2-3, with a tentative D call TRBD2 (6 bases). V lost 8 bases and J 1 base, leaving 10 bases between the germline ends. This CDR3 contains 13 residues. Germline V gene sequence: CDR1 SGHVS, CDR2 FQNEAQ. CDR3 loop: CASWDFRTDTQYF. CDR3 nucleotide sequence: TGTGCCAGCTGGGACTTTCGCACAGATACGCAGTATTTT.

V and J are TRBV1 and TRBJ1-5; TRBD1 is taken as the D call from the table, unchecked against the DNA. TRBV1 is a listed pseudogene. The CDR3 covers 19 residues. The CDR3 bases are TGCACCAGCAGCCATCCTAACAGGGGGGGAATCCGAATCAATCAGCCCCAGCATTTT. Amino acid sequence: CTSSHPNRGGIRINQPQHF.